The present TCR beta chain was sequenced within a study of blood T cell repertoires in COVID-19 (dated by TCRdb to 2018 to 2021). Concerning the study at large: Samples covering the acute and convalescent phases of COVID-19 were provided by collaborators in the United States, Italy and Spain. HLA class I and class II types, where available, came from metadata supplied by the sample provider rather than from assay-based typing. The samples were drawn from the first 160 participants of the ongoing ImmuneRACE study and from 1,254 subjects provided by 6 global collaborators. The repertoires were released in a freely available public database meant as a resource for research on the immune response to SARS-CoV-2. The prospective study material was composed of cDNA or gDNA derived from T cells, B-cell-depleted T cells, or PBMCs. The dataset comprised deeply sampled blood TCRbeta repertoires from subjects exposed to, actively infected with, or recovered from COVID-19. The sample metadata nearly always contained a de-identified subject ID, COVID-19 status, age in years and sex. Study-wide findings and limitations: The amount of clinical and demographic metadata varied by source and participant and was provided uncurated.

In the prospective study, participants were roughly 18 to 100 years old, resided in approximately 22 geographic areas of the United States, and were enrolled through a virtual design. In the prospective study, cohorts were assigned on the basis of participant-reported clinical history obtained from a screening survey and a study questionnaire. Recovered participants in ImmuneRACE Cohort 3 were defined by two consecutive negative NP/OP PCR tests, clearance by a healthcare professional, or resolution of symptoms. Mobile phlebotomists in the prospective study collected whole blood, serum and a nasopharyngeal or oropharyngeal swab from every participant. Prospective study participants could optionally give additional blood draws and questionnaires over an approximately two-month period. Before DNA extraction, blood samples from the prospective study were shipped at room temperature or frozen. TCRbeta CDR3 regions were amplified from genomic DNA by means of the immunoSEQ Assay, a bias-controlled multiplex PCR. Concerning the study's data processing: The number of nucleated cells in each sample was estimated by amplification of reference gene primers within the assay. To quantify the absolute abundance of each unique TCRbeta CDR3 rearrangement, sequence reads were collapsed and filtered. Productive Simpson clonality was computed per sample as the square root of Simpson's diversity index over productive rearrangements. TCRdb limited this immuneACCESS table to in-frame rearrangements with V and J called. A share of clones is missing; checked studies link under half to unresolved V genes, and the rest is unexplained. V, J and clone size reflect that table, while D and trimming were determined from the DNA. The sample data list 390,000 or so clones, and 85% to 90% of these were observed just once. The ten largest account for about 10% of the sample.

This clone showed up just a few times. Its antigen remains unidentified. Nothing much larger sits one base from this clone, and base qualities are not available. Germline trimming amounts to 4 bases on V and 5 bases on J, with 3 as the count of junction bases outside the gene matches. Inclusive of the bounding cysteine and phenylalanine, the CDR3 is 14 residues long. Only CDR3 DNA is held: 42 bases, read in frame from base 1. Reading the germline V gene gives CDR1 SGDLS and CDR2 YYNGEE. Sequences were obtained from PBMCs or T cells enriched from blood (not recorded which). This receptor was identified in a woman aged 50 to 60 who had recovered from COVID-19. The sequence links TRBV9 to TRBJ1-6, with TRBD1 identical over 7 junction bases. The DNA sequence follows: TGTGCCAGCAGCCGGACAGGAGATAATTCACCCCTCCACTTT. This codes for CASSRTGDNSPLHF. Outside the CDR3, residues come from the reference TRBV9 and TRBJ1-6 proteins, so the full variable domain is: DSGVTQTPKHLITATGQRVTLRCSPRSGDLSVYWYQQSLDQGLQFLIQYYNGEERAKGNILERFSAQQFPDLHSELNLSSLELGDSALYFCASSRTGDNSPLHFGNGTRLTVT.